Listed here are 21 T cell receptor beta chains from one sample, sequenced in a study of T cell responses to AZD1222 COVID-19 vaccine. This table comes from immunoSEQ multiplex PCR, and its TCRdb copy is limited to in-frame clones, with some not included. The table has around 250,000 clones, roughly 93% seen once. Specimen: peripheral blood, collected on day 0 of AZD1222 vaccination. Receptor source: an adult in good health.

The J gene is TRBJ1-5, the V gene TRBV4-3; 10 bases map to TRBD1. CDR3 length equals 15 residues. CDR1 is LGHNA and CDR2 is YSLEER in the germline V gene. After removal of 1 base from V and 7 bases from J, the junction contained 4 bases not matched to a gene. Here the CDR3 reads CASSQGTGGFQPQHF. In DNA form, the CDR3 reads TGCGCCAGCAGCCAAGGGACAGGGGGTTTCCAGCCCCAGCATTTT.

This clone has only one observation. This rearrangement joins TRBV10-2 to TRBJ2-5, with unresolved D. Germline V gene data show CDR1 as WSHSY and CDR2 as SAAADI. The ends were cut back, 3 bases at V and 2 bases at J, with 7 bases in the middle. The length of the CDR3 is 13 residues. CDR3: CASSENVQETQYF. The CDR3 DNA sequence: TGCGCCAGCAGTGAAAACGTACAAGAGACCCAGTACTTC.

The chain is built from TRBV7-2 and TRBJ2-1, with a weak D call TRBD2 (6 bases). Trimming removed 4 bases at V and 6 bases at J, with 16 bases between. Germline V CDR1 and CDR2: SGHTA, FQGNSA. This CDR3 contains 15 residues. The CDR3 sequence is CASSSGLPRTNEQFF. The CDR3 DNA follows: TGTGCCAGCAGCTCTGGACTACCCCGAACCAATGAGCAGTTCTTC.

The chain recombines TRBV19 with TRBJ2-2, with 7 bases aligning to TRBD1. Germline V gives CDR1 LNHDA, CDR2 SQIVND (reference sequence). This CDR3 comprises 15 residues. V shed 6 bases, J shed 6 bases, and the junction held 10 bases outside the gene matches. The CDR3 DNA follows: TGTGCCAGTAGGGACCACCGACAGGGTTCCGGGGAGCTGTTTTTT. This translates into CASRDHRQGSGELFF.

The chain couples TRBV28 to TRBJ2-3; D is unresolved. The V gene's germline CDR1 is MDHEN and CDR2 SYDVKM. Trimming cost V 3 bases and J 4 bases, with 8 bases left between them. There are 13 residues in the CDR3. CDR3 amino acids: CASSLAAPDTQYF. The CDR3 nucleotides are TGTGCCAGCAGTTTGGCGGCCCCAGATACGCAGTATTTT.

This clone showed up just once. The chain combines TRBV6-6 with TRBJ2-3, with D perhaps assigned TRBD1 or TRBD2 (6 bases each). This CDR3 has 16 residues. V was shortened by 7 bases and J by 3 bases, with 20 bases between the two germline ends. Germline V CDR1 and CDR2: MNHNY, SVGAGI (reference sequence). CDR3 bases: TGTGCCAGCAAAGAGTTCGGGGGCGCAAGGACAGATACGCAGTATTTT. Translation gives CASKEFGGARTDTQYF.

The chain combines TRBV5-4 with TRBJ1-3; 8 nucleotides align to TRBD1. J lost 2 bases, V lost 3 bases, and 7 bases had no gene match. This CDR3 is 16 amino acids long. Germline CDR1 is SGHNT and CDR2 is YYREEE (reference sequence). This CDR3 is CASSSSPGQAGNTIYF. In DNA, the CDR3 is TGTGCCAGCAGCTCATCCCCGGGACAGGCTGGAAACACCATATATTTT.

The CDR3 nucleotides read TGTGCCAGCAGCCAAGGCGGATTTGGTCAGCCCCAGCATTTT. As protein: CASSQGGFGQPQHF. The chain employs TRBV4-2 and TRBJ1-5, with unresolved D. Per germline, CDR1 LGHNA and CDR2 YNFKEQ. The CDR3 sequence is 14 residues long. The germline V and J ends were trimmed by 1 base and 6 bases, with 10 bases remaining between them.

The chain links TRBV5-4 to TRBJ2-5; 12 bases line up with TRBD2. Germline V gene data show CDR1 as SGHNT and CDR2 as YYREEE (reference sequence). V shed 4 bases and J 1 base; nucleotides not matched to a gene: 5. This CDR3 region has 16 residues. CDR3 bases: TGTGCCAGCAGCCCGCAGACTAGCGGGGGCCAAGAGACCCAGTACTTC. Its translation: CASSPQTSGGQETQYF.

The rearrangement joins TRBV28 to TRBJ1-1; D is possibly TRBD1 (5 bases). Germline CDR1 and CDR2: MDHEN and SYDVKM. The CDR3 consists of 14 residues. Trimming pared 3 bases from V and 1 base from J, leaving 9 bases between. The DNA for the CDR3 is TGTGCCAGCAGTTTGGGGGGGGAGAACACTGAAGCTTTCTTT. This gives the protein CASSLGGENTEAFF.

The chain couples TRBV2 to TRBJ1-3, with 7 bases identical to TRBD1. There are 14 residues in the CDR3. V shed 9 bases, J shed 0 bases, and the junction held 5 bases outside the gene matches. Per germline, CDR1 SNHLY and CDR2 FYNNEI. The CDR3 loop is CASMGTVSGNTIYF. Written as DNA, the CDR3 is TGTGCCAGTATGGGGACAGTCTCTGGAAACACCATATATTTT.

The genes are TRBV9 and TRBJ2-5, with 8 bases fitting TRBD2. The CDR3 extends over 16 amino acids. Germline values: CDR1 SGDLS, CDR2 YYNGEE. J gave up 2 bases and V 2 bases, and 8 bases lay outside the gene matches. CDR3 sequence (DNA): TGTGCCAGCAGCGTGGGAAATCCGGGGGGGCAAGAGACCCAGTACTTC. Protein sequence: CASSVGNPGGQETQYF.

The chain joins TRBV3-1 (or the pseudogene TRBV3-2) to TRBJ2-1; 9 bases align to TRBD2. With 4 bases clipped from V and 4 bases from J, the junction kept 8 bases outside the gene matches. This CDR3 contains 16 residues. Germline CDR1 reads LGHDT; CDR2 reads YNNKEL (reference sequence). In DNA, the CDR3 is TGTGCCAGCAGCCGCACTACTAGCGGGCGTTACAATGAGCAGTTCTTC. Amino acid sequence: CASSRTTSGRYNEQFF.

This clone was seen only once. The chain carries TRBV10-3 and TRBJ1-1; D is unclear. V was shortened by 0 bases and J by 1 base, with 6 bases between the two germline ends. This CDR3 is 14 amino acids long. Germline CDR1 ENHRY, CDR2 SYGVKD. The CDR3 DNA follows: TGTGCCATCAGTGAGTCGAGTCCGAACACTGAAGCTTTCTTT. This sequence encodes CAISESSPNTEAFF.

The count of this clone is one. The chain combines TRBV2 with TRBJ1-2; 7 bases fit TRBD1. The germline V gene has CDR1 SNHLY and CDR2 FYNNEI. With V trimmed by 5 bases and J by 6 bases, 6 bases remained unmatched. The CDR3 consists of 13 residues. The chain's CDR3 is CASSTTGRDGYTF. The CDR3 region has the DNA TGTGCCAGCAGTACGACAGGGAGGGATGGCTACACCTTC. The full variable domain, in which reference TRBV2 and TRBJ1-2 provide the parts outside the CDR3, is EPEVTQTPSHQVTQMGQEVILRCVPISNHLYFYWYRQILGQKVEFLVSFYNNEISEKSEIFDDQFSVERPDGSNFTLKIRSTKLEDSAMYFCASSTTGRDGYTFGSGTRLTVV.

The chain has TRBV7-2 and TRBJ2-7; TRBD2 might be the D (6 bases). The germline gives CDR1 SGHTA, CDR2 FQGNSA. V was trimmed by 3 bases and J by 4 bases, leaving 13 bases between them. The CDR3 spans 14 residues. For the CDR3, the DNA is TGTGCCAGCAGCTTTTTAACGGGAGCTTACGAGCAGTACTTC. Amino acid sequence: CASSFLTGAYEQYF.

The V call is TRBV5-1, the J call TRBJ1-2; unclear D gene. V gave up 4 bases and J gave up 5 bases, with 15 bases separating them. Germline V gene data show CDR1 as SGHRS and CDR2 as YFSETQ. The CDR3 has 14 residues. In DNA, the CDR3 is TGCGCCAGCAGCCCGGAGGGCAGTGGGTATGGCTACACCTTC. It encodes CASSPEGSGYGYTF.

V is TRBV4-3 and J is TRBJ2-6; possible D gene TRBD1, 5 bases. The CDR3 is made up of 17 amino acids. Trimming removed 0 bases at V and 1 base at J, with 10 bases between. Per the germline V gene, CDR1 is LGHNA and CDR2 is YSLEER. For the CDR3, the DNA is TGCGCCAGCAGCCAAGAAGGGGATGGGTCTGGGGCCAACGTCCTGACTTTC. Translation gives CASSQEGDGSGANVLTF.

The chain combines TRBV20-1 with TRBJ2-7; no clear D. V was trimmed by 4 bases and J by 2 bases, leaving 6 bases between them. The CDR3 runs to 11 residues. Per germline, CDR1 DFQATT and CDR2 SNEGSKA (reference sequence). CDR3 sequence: CSAIDAYEQYF. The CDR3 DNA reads TGCAGTGCTATAGACGCCTACGAGCAGTACTTC.

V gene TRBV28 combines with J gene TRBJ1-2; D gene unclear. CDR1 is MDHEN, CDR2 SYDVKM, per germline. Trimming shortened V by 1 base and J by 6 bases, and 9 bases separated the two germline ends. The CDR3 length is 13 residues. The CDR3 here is CASSLSVGNGYTF. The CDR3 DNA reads TGTGCCAGCAGTTTATCGGTGGGGAATGGCTACACCTTC.

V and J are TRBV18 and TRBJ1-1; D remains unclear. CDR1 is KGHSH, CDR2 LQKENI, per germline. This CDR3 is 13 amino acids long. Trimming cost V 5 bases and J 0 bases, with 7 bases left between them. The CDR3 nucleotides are TGTGCCAGCTCAGTGGGGATGAACACTGAAGCTTTCTTT. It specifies CASSVGMNTEAFF. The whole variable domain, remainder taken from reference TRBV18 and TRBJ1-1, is NAGVMQNPRHLVRRRGQEARLRCSPMKGHSHVYWYRQLPEEGLKFMVYLQKENIIDESGMPKERFSAEFPKEGPSILRIQQVVRGDSAAYFCASSVGMNTEAFFGQGTRLTVV.